The present T cell receptor beta chain was sequenced within a study of CD8 T cells in ankylosing spondylitis. Findings of the study overall: As for the disease-linked clones, they showed a CD8+ phenotype and occurred at relatively low frequencies in peripheral blood.

Details on this clonotype: Its antigen is still unknown.

TCRdb fed the 5' RACE reads into MiXCR, producing one record per CDR3 protein. Counted here are hundreds of thousands of distinct CDR3 sequences, approximately 22% occurring once; the ten biggest clones make up under 15%. From germline, CDR1 is WSHSY and CDR2 SAAADI. CDR3 length equals 18 residues. The V end was cut by 3 bases, the J end by 0 bases, with 19 bases between. The sequence derives from a male donor with ankylosing spondylitis or in good health (not recorded which). This rearrangement joins TRBV10-2 to TRBJ2-3; tentatively, D is TRBD2 (6 bases). Material for sequencing was blood, either unsorted or a sorted T cell fraction (not recorded which). CDR3 in amino acids: CASSDRLLAGTSTDTQYF. CDR3 DNA sequence: TGCGCCAGCAGTGACCGCCTCCTCGCGGGAACTAGCACAGATACGCAGTATTTT.